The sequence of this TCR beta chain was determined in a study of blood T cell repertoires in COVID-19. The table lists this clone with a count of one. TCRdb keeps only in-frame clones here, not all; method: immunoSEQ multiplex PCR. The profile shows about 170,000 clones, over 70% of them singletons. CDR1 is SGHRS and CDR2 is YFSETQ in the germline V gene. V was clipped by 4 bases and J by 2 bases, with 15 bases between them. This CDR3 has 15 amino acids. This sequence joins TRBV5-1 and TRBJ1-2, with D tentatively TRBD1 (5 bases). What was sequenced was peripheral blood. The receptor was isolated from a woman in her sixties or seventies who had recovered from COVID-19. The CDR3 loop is CASSPRAGVNYGYTF. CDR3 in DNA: TGCGCCAGCAGCCCGAGAGCGGGGGTAAACTATGGCTACACCTTC.